Below are 21 T cell receptor beta chains sequenced from a single sample in a study of blood T cell repertoires in COVID-19. The repertoire was sequenced with immunoSEQ multiplex PCR; TCRdb's copy has only in-frame clones and lacks some. Among 300,000 to 400,000 clones listed, approximately 86% were seen once. Sequencing used PBMCs or T cells enriched from blood (not recorded which). The source is a middle-aged woman with acute COVID-19.

The V and J genes are TRBV2 and TRBJ1-1, with TRBD1 as a possible D gene (5 bases). The CDR3 runs 16 residues. V was shortened by 6 bases and J by 1 base, with 18 bases between the two germline ends. Germline loops: CDR1 SNHLY, CDR2 FYNNEI. Here the CDR3 reads CASSGRAGPSNTEAFF. The DNA for the CDR3 is TGTGCCAGCAGCGGGAGAGCAGGGCCCTCGAACACTGAAGCTTTCTTT.

J is TRBJ1-1 and V is TRBV19, with D perhaps matching TRBD1 (5 bases). V was clipped by 5 bases and J by 5 bases, with 12 bases between them. The length of the CDR3 is 13 residues. Germline CDR1 and CDR2: LNHDA and SQIVND (reference sequence). Written as DNA, the CDR3 is TGTGCCAGTAGTGGAGGGGTGGGGACTGAAGCTTTCTTT. Translating gives CASSGGVGTEAFF.

V usage is TRBV10-3 and J usage is TRBJ2-1, with 7 bases identical to TRBD2. V lost 4 bases to trimming and J lost 0 bases; unmatched junction nucleotides: 12. Germline V gene sequence: CDR1 ENHRY, CDR2 SYGVKD. The CDR3 covers 18 residues. The CDR3 is CAISGGSSGPSSYNEQFF. The CDR3 DNA follows: TGTGCCATCAGTGGGGGATCTAGCGGACCAAGCTCCTACAATGAGCAGTTCTTC.

The rearrangement uses TRBV18 and TRBJ1-1; D uncertain. CDR1 and CDR2 from the germline V gene are KGHSH and LQKENI. CDR3 size: 14 residues. V lost 2 bases and J lost 1, with 8 bases in between. The CDR3 DNA reads TGTGCCAGCTCACCAGCGGCGGGGAACACTGAAGCTTTCTTT. It codes for CASSPAAGNTEAFF.

The chain carries TRBV21-1 and TRBJ2-4; no DNA check was done on the table's D call, TRBD2. TRBV21-1 is a known pseudogene. There are 13 residues in the CDR3. CDR3 amino acids: CASSSRGKNIQYF. CDR3 in DNA: TGTGCCAGCAGTAGTCGGGGCAAAAACATTCAGTACTTC.

Only a few counts were recorded for this clone. The V and J genes are TRBV28 and TRBJ2-1, with TRBD2 identical over 10 bases. The CDR3 spans 16 residues. Trimming removed 2 bases from V and 6 bases from J; junction bases left unmatched: 7. Germline CDR1 reads MDHEN; CDR2 reads SYDVKM. Written as DNA, the CDR3 is TGTGCCAGCAGTTTAGCCCTAGCGGGGGACCGCAATGAGCAGTTCTTC. As protein: CASSLALAGDRNEQFF.

This chain links TRBV7-2 with TRBJ2-3; the match to TRBD1 covers 7 bases. The CDR3 contains 15 residues. Germline loops: CDR1 SGHTA, CDR2 FQGNSA. V lost 3 bases, J lost 2 bases, and 5 bases stayed unmatched. CDR3 sequence: CASSLTGRDTDTQYF. The CDR3 DNA follows: TGTGCCAGCAGCTTGACAGGGCGTGACACAGATACGCAGTATTTT.

This rearrangement joins TRBV6-1 to TRBJ2-1; 9 bases are a match to TRBD1. The trim removed 2 bases at V and 4 bases at J, leaving 3 bases unmatched. Germline CDR1 is MNHNS and CDR2 is SASEGT. The CDR3 is 15 residues long. Written as DNA, the CDR3 is TGTGCCAGCAGTGAATTGGGACAGGGTTACAATGAGCAGTTCTTC. It is translated as CASSELGQGYNEQFF.

The CDR3 DNA reads as TGTGCCAGCAGCCGAGGAGATACCTACGAGCAGTACTTC. Residues: CASSRGDTYEQYF. The V gene is TRBV7-8, the J gene TRBJ2-7; D uncertain. Looked up from germline, CDR1 is SGHVS and CDR2 is FQNEAQ. This CDR3 region has 13 residues. Trimming shortened V by 5 bases and J by 2 bases, and 10 bases separated the two germline ends.

This sequence joins TRBV3-1 (or the pseudogene TRBV3-2) and TRBJ1-4; tentatively, D is TRBD1 (6 bases). Germline V gives CDR1 LGHDT, CDR2 YNNKEL (reference sequence). The CDR3 contains 14 residues. V lost 1 base to trimming and J lost 7 bases, with 10 bases between them. Here the CDR3 DNA reads TGTGCCAGCAGCCAAGTGGGGGCAGGTGAAAAACTGTTTTTT. It yields the protein CASSQVGAGEKLFF.

This clone was recorded a few times. The chain joins TRBV5-1 to TRBJ1-1, with D tentatively TRBD1 (6 bases). The ends were cut back, 0 bases at V and 3 bases at J, with 12 bases in the middle. Germline values: CDR1 SGHRS, CDR2 YFSETQ. The CDR3 loop spans 15 amino acids. DNA of the CDR3: TGCGCCAGCAGCTTGGTCACAGGGTGGGACACTGAAGCTTTCTTT. Translation gives CASSLVTGWDTEAFF.

Only a few counts were recorded for this clone. The chain carries TRBV12-3 or TRBV12-4 and TRBJ2-2; weak D call: TRBD2 (5 bases). The CDR3 loop spans 13 amino acids. Trimming stripped 4 bases from V and 6 bases from J, with 9 bases between. Here the CDR3 reads CASSSGSAGELFF. As DNA, the CDR3 is TGTGCCAGCAGTTCGGGAAGCGCCGGGGAGCTGTTTTTT.

The gene calls are TRBV5-1 and TRBJ1-2; 9 bases are a match to TRBD1. V dropped 4 bases and J dropped 1; count of bases not matched to a gene: 11. There are 17 residues in the CDR3. CDR1 is SGHRS, CDR2 YFSETQ, per germline. The CDR3 DNA reads as TGCGCCAGCAGCCCGGGGACAGGGATAGGGGTTAACTATGGCTACACCTTC. Translating gives CASSPGTGIGVNYGYTF.

This clone is a singleton in its sample. The chain links TRBV12-3 or TRBV12-4 to TRBJ1-3; D not certain. The CDR3 has 13 residues. V lost 5 bases to trimming and J lost 8 bases, with 13 bases between them. The CDR3 nucleotides read TGTGCCAGCAGTCCCGGAGGGAGCTACACCATATATTTT. It translates to CASSPGGSYTIYF.

The chain recombines TRBV19 with TRBJ2-7; the D gene is possibly TRBD1 (6 bases). V was clipped by 0 bases and J by 4 bases, with 10 bases between them. The CDR3 has 14 amino acids. CDR1 and CDR2 (germline): LNHDA, SQIVND (reference sequence). CDR3 sequence (DNA): TGTGCCAGTAGTATAGATCTAGGGGGATACGAGCAGTACTTC. Amino acids: CASSIDLGGYEQYF.

This sequence joins TRBV2 and TRBJ1-5, with TRBD1 matching over 7 bases. The ends lost 8 bases at V and 2 bases at J; junction bases unmatched: 3. The CDR3 loop spans 13 amino acids. The germline V gene encodes CDR1 SNHLY and CDR2 FYNNEI. CDR3 protein: CASVGQGNQPQHF. The CDR3 region has the DNA TGTGCCAGCGTCGGACAGGGCAATCAGCCCCAGCATTTT. Combining the CDR3 with reference TRBV2 and TRBJ1-5 gives the whole variable domain EPEVTQTPSHQVTQMGQEVILRCVPISNHLYFYWYRQILGQKVEFLVSFYNNEISEKSEIFDDQFSVERPDGSNFTLKIRSTKLEDSAMYFCASVGQGNQPQHFGDGTRLSIL.

This chain links TRBV16 with TRBJ1-5; D gene ambiguous. Germline V gene sequence: CDR1 KGHSY, CDR2 FQNENV. The CDR3 length is 14 residues. V lost 2 bases, J lost 5 bases, and 10 bases lay in between. The CDR3 sequence is CASSQVRSDQPQHF. The CDR3 nucleotides are TGTGCCAGCAGCCAAGTGAGATCGGATCAGCCCCAGCATTTT.

This sequence joins TRBV19 and TRBJ1-1; D might be TRBD1 (5 bases). CDR3 length equals 14 residues. Germline-derived CDR1 and CDR2 are LNHDA and SQIVND (reference sequence). V gave up 6 bases and J gave up 5 bases, with 16 bases separating them. In DNA form, the CDR3 reads TGTGCCAGTAGAGGAAACATCCAGGGTACTGAAGCTTTCTTT. It encodes CASRGNIQGTEAFF.

This clone was detected once. V gene TRBV6-5 combines with J gene TRBJ1-2, with unresolved D. Trimming pared 6 bases from V and 5 bases from J, leaving 4 bases between. Looked up from germline, CDR1 is MNHEY and CDR2 is SVGAGI. This CDR3 is built from 10 residues. The CDR3 region is CASSGYGYTF. For the CDR3, the DNA is TGTGCCAGCAGCGGGTATGGCTACACCTTC.

The chain is built from TRBV7-8 and TRBJ2-3; D is possibly TRBD1 (5 bases). Germline values: CDR1 SGHVS, CDR2 FQNEAQ. The CDR3 totals 17 residues. V was shortened by 5 bases and J by 2 bases, with 20 bases between the two germline ends. CDR3 nucleotide sequence: TGTGCCAGCAGCCCGACCGACAGTAAGCTTCTCACAGATACGCAGTATTTT. It is translated as CASSPTDSKLLTDTQYF.

This clone was seen just once. The same CDR3 can be traced to other DNA sequences in this sample. The chain employs TRBV10-3 and TRBJ2-7; perhaps TRBD1 as D (5 bases). This CDR3 region has 12 residues. Germline CDR1 is ENHRY and CDR2 is SYGVKD. With 6 bases removed from V and 4 bases from J, the gap between germline ends came to 10 bases. In DNA form, the CDR3 reads TGTGCCATCAGCGTGACAGAATACGAGCAGTACTTC. Protein sequence: CAISVTEYEQYF.